Listed below are T cell receptor beta chains from one sample, sequenced in a study of identifying expanded T cells in peripheral blood. The repertoire was sequenced with immunoSEQ multiplex PCR; TCRdb's copy has only in-frame clones and lacks some. This sample yields 65,000 to 95,000 clones, of which around 90% are seen a single time; approximately 7% belongs to the top ten. Sequencing was performed on blood. These receptors were taken from a person between 18 and 69 years old in good health. Each CDR3 is given with its conserved first and last residue. The D gene is left open where the match is weak. Clone size, where shown, is once, few, many, or a class for clones that have expanded.

j_gene	d_gene	abundance	v_gene	len	CDR3aa	CDR3nt
TRBJ2-7	TRBD1	-	TRBV7-9	15	CASSLRQGESYEQYF	TGTGCCAGCAGCTTACGGCAGGGGGAGTCCTACGAGCAGTACTTC
TRBJ1-1	TRBD1	few	TRBV18	15	CASSPPGTGGTEAFF	TGTGCCAGCTCACCCCCCGGGACAGGGGGCACTGAAGCTTTCTTT
TRBJ2-1	-	-	TRBV6-5	13	CASSPTGSSEQFF	TGTGCCAGCAGTCCCACCGGGTCCAGTGAGCAGTTCTTC
TRBJ1-2	TRBD1	-	TRBV30	11	CAWSPSTGFTF	TGTGCCTGGAGTCCCTCGACAGGGTTCACCTTC
TRBJ2-7	-	few	TRBV4-1	14	CASSQRILGVEQYF	TGCGCCAGCAGCCAAAGGATTCTCGGGGTCGAGCAGTACTTC
TRBJ2-3	TRBD1	-	TRBV29-1	15	CSVHPFDRVQDTQYF	TGCAGCGTTCACCCATTTGACAGGGTTCAAGATACGCAGTATTTT
TRBJ1-5	-	few	TRBV5-6	12	CASSYSNQPQHF	TGTGCCAGCAGCTACAGCAATCAGCCCCAGCATTTT
TRBJ1-1	-	once	TRBV2	13	CASSEWENTEAFF	TGTGCCAGCAGTGAATGGGAGAACACTGAAGCTTTCTTT
TRBJ1-1	-	-	TRBV5-4	12	CASSLTRTEAFF	TGTGCCAGCAGCTTGACGCGGACTGAAGCTTTCTTT
TRBJ1-2	-	-	TRBV10-3	13	CAISESKGYGYTF	TGTGCCATCAGTGAGTCGAAGGGCTATGGCTACACCTTC
TRBJ2-1	-	-	TRBV21-1	18	CASIGASGGVLPNNEQFF	TGTGCCAGCATAGGGGCTAGCGGGGGCGTCCTTCCAAACAATGAGCAGTTCTTC
TRBJ2-5	-	-	TRBV11-2	14	CASSASRSQETQYF	TGTGCCAGCAGCGCCTCTAGGAGCCAAGAGACCCAGTACTTC
TRBJ1-1	-	-	TRBV27	15	CASSALRGGVAEAFF	TGTGCCAGCAGTGCCTTAAGGGGGGGAGTTGCTGAAGCTTTCTTT
TRBJ1-1	-	-	TRBV29-1	13	CSGVMDMNTEAFF	TGCAGCGGGGTAATGGATATGAACACTGAAGCTTTCTTT